Below are 5 T cell receptor beta chains sequenced from a single sample in a study of neurological immune-mediated disorders. MiXCR, run by TCRdb on the 5' RACE reads, gives a single entry per CDR3 protein. Among approximately 60,000 distinct CDR3 sequences, 4.1% were seen once, and the ten largest hold 2.6%. Sequenced sample: PBMCs. The source of these receptors is a man aged 45-65 years with multiple sclerosis.

This clonotype has a count of ten or more. The chain combines TRBV11-2 with TRBJ2-1; 7 nucleotides line up with TRBD1. Germline-derived CDR1 and CDR2 are SGHAT and FQNNGV. The CDR3 loop spans 15 amino acids. V shed 1 base and J 2 bases; nucleotides not matched to a gene: 2. CDR3 sequence reads: CASSLGRGTYNEQFF. CDR3 nucleotides: TGTGCCAGCAGCTTAGGCAGGGGGACCTACAATGAGCAGTTCTTC.

This clonotype was recorded many times. The chain couples TRBV6-5 to TRBJ2-1, with TRBD1 matching over 7 bases. With V trimmed by 3 bases and J by 6 bases, 8 bases remained unmatched. Germline CDR1 MNHEY, CDR2 SVGAGI. This CDR3 contains 15 residues. The CDR3 coding sequence is TGTGCCAGCAGTTATATCCCGACAGGGAGCAATGAGCAGTTCTTC. It codes for CASSYIPTGSNEQFF.

This clonotype was seen ten or more times. V and J are TRBV6-6 and TRBJ1-3, with unresolved D. The CDR3 is 15 residues long. The germline V gene encodes CDR1 MNHNY and CDR2 SVGAGI (reference sequence). V lost 2 bases and J 0 bases, leaving 8 bases between the germline ends. CDR3 coding DNA: TGTGCCAGCAGTTACAAGGCAGACTCTGGAAACACCATATATTTT. It specifies CASSYKADSGNTIYF.

This clonotype has ten or more counts. The chain uses TRBV5-1 and TRBJ1-1; TRBD1 aligns across 12 bases. CDR1 is SGHRS and CDR2 is YFSETQ in the germline V gene. V was pared by 2 bases and J by 0 bases, with 8 bases of the junction left unmatched. The CDR3 has 18 residues. The CDR3 nucleotides are TGCGCCAGCAGCTTCAGGTCCGGGACAGGGGGCTTGAACACTGAAGCTTTCTTT. It yields the protein CASSFRSGTGGLNTEAFF.

This clonotype was seen repeatedly, ten times or more. The chain has TRBV7-2 and TRBJ2-1, with D unresolved. The V and J ends lost 5 bases and 0 bases respectively, with 29 bases between them. From germline, CDR1 is SGHTA and CDR2 FQGNSA. The length of the CDR3 is 21 residues. CDR3 region: CASSRASGPVPLLSSYNEQFF. The CDR3 nucleotides read TGTGCCAGCAGCCGAGCGTCCGGACCCGTTCCACTTTTATCCTCCTACAATGAGCAGTTCTTC.